This T cell receptor beta chain is from a study of T cell clonotyping in hematopoietic cell transplantation. V lost 4 bases, J lost 5 bases, and 9 bases stayed unmatched. The CDR3 consists of 16 residues. The V gene's germline CDR1 is MNHNY and CDR2 SVGAGI (reference sequence). TCRdb's table, derived via immunoSEQ multiplex PCR, lists solely in-frame clones and lacks some. The sample has around 6,000 clones; approximately 90% are singletons. This clonotype was sampled from a female patient in her 50s who had an allogeneic stem cell transplant from a related donor, so the T cells may come from the graft donor. Some clones in this sample may be carry-over from other donors' samples. The rearrangement joins TRBV6-6 to TRBJ2-3; 10 bases agree with TRBD2. The specimen was peripheral blood mononuclear cells, collected 100 days after allogeneic stem cell transplant. The CDR3 region is CASSWEAGGPGDTQYF. The CDR3 DNA is TGTGCCAGCAGTTGGGAAGCGGGGGGGCCCGGAGATACGCAGTATTTT.